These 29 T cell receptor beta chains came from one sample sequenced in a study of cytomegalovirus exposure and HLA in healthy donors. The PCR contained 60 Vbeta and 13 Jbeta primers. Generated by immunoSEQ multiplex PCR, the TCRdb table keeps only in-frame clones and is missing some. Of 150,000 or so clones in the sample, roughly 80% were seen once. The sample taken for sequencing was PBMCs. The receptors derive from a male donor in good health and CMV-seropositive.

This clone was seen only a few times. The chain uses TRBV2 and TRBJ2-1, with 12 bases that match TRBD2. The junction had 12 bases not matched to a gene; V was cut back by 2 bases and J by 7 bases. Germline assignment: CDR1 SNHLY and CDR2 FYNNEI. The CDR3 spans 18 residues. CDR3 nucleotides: TGTGCCAGCAGTGAACAGTGGGCTAGCGGGAGGGTGGGGAATGAGCAGTTCTTC. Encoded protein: CASSEQWASGRVGNEQFF. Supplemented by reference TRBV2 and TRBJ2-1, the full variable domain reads EPEVTQTPSHQVTQMGQEVILRCVPISNHLYFYWYRQILGQKVEFLVSFYNNEISEKSEIFDDQFSVERPDGSNFTLKIRSTKLEDSAMYFCASSEQWASGRVGNEQFFGPGTRLTVL.

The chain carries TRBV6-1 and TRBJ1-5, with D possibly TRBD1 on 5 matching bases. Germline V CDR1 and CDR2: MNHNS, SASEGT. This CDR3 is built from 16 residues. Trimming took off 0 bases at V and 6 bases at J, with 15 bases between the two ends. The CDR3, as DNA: TGTGCCAGCAGTGAAGCCCGGACGGGGGGAATTCAGCCCCAGCATTTT. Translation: CASSEARTGGIQPQHF.

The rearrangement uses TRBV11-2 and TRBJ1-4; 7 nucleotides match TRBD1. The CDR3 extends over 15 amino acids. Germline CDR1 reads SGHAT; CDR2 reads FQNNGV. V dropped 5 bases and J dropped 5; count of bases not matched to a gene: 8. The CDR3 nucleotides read TGTGCCAGCAGCCCGATTGACAGGGTGAATGAAAAACTGTTTTTT. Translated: CASSPIDRVNEKLFF. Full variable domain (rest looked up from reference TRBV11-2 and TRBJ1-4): EAGVAQSPRYKIIEKRQSVAFWCNPISGHATLYWYQQILGQGPKLLIQFQNNGVVDDSQLPKDRFSAERLKGVDSTLKIQPAKLEDSAVYLCASSPIDRVNEKLFFGSGTQLSVL.

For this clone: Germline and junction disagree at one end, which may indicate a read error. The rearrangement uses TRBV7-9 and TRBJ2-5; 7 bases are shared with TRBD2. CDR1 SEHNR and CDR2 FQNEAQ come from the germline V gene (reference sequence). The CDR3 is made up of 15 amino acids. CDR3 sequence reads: CSSSLRGGDQETQYF. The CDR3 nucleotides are TGTTCCAGCAGCTTGCGTGGGGGGGATCAAGAGACCCAGTACTTC.

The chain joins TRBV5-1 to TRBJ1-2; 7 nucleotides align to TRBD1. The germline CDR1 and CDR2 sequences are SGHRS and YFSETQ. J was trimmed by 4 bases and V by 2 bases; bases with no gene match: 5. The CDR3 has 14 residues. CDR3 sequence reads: CASSLPGTAYGYTF. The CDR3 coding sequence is TGCGCCAGCAGCTTACCGGGGACAGCCTATGGCTACACCTTC.

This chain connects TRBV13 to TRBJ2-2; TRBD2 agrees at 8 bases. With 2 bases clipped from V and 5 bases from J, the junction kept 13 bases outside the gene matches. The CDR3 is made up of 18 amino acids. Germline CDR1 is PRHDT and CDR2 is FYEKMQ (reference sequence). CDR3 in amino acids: CASSLHGLAGWRTGELFF. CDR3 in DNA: TGTGCCAGCAGCTTACATGGGCTAGCGGGCTGGCGGACCGGGGAGCTGTTTTTT.

The CDR3 coding sequence is TGTGCCATCAGCCCCGGGGACAATGAGCAGTTCTTC. This gives the protein CAISPGDNEQFF. The rearrangement links TRBV10-3 to TRBJ2-1, with a weak D call TRBD2 (5 bases). The CDR3 is made up of 12 amino acids. The V end lost 6 bases, the J end lost 5 bases, and 8 bases lay between the germline ends. The germline V gene has CDR1 ENHRY and CDR2 SYGVKD.

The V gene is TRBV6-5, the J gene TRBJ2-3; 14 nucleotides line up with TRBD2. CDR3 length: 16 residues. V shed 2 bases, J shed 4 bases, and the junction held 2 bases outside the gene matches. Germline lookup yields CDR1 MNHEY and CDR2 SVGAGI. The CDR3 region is CASSYQGLAGADTQYF. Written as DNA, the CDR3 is TGTGCCAGCAGTTACCAGGGACTAGCGGGAGCAGATACGCAGTATTTT.

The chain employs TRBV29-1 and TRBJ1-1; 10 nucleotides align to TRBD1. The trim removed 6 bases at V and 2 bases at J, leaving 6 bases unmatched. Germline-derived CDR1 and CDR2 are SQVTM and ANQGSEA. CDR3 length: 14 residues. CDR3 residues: CSVAGQGFNTEAFF. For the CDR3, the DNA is TGCAGCGTGGCGGGACAGGGGTTTAACACTGAAGCTTTCTTT.

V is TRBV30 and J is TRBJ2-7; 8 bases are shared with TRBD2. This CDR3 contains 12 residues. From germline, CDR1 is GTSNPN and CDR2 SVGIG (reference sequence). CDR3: CALAGISYEQYF. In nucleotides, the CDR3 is TGTGCTTTAGCGGGAATCTCCTACGAGCAGTACTTC.

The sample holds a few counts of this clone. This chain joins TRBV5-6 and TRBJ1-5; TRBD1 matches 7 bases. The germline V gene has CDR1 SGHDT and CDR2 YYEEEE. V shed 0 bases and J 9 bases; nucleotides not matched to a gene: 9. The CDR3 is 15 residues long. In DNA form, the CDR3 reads TGTGCCAGCAGCTTGGGACAGGGCCCACTATGGCCCCAGCATTTT. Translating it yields CASSLGQGPLWPQHF.

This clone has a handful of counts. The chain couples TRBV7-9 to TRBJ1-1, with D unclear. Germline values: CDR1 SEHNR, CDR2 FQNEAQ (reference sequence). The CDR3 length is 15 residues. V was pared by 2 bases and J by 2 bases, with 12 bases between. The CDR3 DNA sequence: TGTGCCAGCAGCTTAAGAATTGTAGTTAACACTGAAGCTTTCTTT. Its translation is CASSLRIVVNTEAFF.

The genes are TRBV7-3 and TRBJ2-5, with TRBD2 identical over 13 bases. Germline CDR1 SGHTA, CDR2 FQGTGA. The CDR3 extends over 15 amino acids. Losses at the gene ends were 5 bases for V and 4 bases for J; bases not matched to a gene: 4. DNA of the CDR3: TGTGCCAGCAGCCTAGGGACTAGCGGGGCAGAGACCCAGTACTTC. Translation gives CASSLGTSGAETQYF.

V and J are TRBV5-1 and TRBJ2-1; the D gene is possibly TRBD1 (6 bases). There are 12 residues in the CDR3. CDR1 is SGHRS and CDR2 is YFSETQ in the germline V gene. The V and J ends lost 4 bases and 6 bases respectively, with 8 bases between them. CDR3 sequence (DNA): TGCGCCAGCAGCCCACAGGGCAATGAGCAGTTCTTC. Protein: CASSPQGNEQFF. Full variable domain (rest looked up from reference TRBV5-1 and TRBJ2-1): KAGVTQTPRYLIKTRGQQVTLSCSPISGHRSVSWYQQTPGQGLQFLFEYFSETQRNKGNFPGRFSGRQFSNSRSEMNVSTLELGDSALYLCASSPQGNEQFFGPGTRLTVL.

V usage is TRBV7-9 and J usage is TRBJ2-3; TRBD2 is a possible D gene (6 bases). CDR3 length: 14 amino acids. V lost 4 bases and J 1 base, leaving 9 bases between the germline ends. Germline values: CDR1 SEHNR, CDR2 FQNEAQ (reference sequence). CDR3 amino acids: CASSSSSGTDTQYF. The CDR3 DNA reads TGTGCCAGCAGCTCTTCTAGCGGCACAGATACGCAGTATTTT.

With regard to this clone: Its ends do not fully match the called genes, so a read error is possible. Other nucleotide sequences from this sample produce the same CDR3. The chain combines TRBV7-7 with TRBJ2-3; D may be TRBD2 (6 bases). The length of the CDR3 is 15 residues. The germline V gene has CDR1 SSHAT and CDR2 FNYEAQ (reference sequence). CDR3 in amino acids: CASSLGGASTDTQYF. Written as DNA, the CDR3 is TGTGCTAGCAGCTTAGGCGGGGCGAGCACAGATACGCAGTATTTT.

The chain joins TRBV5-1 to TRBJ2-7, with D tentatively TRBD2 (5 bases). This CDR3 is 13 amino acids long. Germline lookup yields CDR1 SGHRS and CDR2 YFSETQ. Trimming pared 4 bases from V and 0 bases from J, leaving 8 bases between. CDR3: CASSTTSSYEQYF. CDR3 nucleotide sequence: TGCGCCAGCAGCACTACTAGCTCCTACGAGCAGTACTTC.

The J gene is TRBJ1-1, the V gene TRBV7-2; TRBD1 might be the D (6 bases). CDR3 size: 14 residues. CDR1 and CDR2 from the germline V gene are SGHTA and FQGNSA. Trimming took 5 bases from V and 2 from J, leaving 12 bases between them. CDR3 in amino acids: CASSARQDNTEAFF. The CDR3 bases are TGTGCCAGCAGCGCAAGACAGGACAACACTGAAGCTTTCTTT.

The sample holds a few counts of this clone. CDR3 sequence (DNA): TGTGCCAGCAGTGAAGCGGGACTAGCCTACGAGCAGTACTTC. It yields the protein CASSEAGLAYEQYF. This chain uses TRBV2 with TRBJ2-7; 8 positions match TRBD2. With 0 bases clipped from V and 2 bases from J, the junction kept 0 bases outside the gene matches. Germline CDR1 and CDR2: SNHLY and FYNNEI. The CDR3 sequence is 14 residues long.

In DNA form, the CDR3 reads TGTGCCAGCGGGAGAGCCACTGAAGCTTTCTTT. Translated, it gives CASGRATEAFF. The chain has TRBV7-6 and TRBJ1-1; D gene ambiguous. Germline CDR1 and CDR2: SGHVS and FNYEAQ. The CDR3 is 11 residues long. Trimming took 8 bases from V and 4 from J, leaving 8 bases between them.

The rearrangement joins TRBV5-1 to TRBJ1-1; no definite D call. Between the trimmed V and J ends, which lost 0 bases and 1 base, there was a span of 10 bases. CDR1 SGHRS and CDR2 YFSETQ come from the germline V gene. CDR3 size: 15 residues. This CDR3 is CASSLGGSANTEAFF. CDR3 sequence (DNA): TGCGCCAGCAGCTTGGGCGGGTCGGCGAACACTGAAGCTTTCTTT.

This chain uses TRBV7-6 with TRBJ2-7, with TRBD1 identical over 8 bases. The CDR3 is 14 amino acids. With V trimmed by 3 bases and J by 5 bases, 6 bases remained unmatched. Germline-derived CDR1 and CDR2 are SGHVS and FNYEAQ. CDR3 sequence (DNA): TGTGCCAGCAGCTTTTTGGACAGGGAGGACGAGCAGTACTTC. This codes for CASSFLDREDEQYF. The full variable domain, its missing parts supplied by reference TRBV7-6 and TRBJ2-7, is GAGVSQSPRYKVTKRGQDVALRCDPISGHVSLYWYRQALGQGPEFLTYFNYEAQQDKSGLPNDRFSAERPEGSISTLTIQRTEQRDSAMYRCASSFLDREDEQYFGPGTRLTVT.

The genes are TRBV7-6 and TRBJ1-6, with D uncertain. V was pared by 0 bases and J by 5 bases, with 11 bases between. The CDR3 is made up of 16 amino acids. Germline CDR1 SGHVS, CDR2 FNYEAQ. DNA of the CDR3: TGTGCCAGCAGCTTAGCGCTCCAGGCTAATAATTCACCCCTCCACTTT. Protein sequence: CASSLALQANNSPLHF.

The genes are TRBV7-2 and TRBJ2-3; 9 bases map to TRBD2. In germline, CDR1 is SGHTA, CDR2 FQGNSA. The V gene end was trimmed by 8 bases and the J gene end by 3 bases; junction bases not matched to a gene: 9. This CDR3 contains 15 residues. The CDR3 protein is CASSYSGSRTDTQYF. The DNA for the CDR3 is TGTGCCAGCTCATATAGCGGGAGTAGGACAGATACGCAGTATTTT.

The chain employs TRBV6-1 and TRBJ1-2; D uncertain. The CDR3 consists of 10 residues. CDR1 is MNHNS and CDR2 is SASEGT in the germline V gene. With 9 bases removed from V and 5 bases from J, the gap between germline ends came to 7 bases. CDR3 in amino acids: CASRRYGYTF. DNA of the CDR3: TGTGCCAGTCGTCGGTATGGCTACACCTTC.

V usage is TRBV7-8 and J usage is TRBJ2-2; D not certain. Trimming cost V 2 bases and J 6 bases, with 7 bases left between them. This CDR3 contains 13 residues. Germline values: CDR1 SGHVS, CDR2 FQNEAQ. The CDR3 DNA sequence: TGTGCCAGCAGCTTATTATCTCCCGGGGAGCTGTTTTTT. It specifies CASSLLSPGELFF.

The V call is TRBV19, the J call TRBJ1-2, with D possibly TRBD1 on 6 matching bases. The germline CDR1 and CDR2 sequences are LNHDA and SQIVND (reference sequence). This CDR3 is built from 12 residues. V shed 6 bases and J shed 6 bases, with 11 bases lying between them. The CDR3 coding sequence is TGTGCCAGTAGGCTAGGGGGGGATGGCTACACCTTC. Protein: CASRLGGDGYTF. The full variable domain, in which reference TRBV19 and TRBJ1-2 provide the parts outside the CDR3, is DGGITQSPKYLFRKEGQNVTLSCEQNLNHDAMYWYRQDPGQGLRLIYYSQIVNDFQKGDIAEGYSVSREKKESFPLTVTSAQKNPTAFYLCASRLGGDGYTFGSGTRLTVV.

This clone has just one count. The CDR3 sequence is CASSRTGVDYEQYF. The CDR3 nucleotides are TGCGCCAGCAGCCGGACAGGGGTCGACTACGAGCAGTACTTC. The J gene is TRBJ2-7, the V gene TRBV4-1, with 9 bases aligning to TRBD1. Unmatched junction bases numbered 4, after V lost 4 bases and J lost 3 bases. The CDR3 loop spans 14 amino acids. Germline-derived CDR1 and CDR2 are MGHRA and YSYEKL.

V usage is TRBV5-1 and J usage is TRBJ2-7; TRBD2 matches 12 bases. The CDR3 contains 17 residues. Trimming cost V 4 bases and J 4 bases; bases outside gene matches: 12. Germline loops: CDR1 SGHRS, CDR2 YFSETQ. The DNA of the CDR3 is TGCGCCAGCAGCACGACTAGCGGGAGAGTAGTGGGATACGAGCAGTACTTC. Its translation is CASSTTSGRVVGYEQYF.